The 25 T cell receptor beta chains in this list originate from one sample, sequenced in a study of T cell repertoires in cytomegalovirus infection. Using its own MiXCR run on the reads, TCRdb lists one record per CDR3 protein. The profile shows about 320,000 distinct CDR3 sequences, more than 8% of them singletons. The material sequenced was PBMCs. The receptor set was obtained from a human donor in good health (CMV status not recorded). Some clones in this sample may be carry-over from other donors' samples.

This clonotype has a handful of counts. The chain joins TRBV4-3 to TRBJ1-2; 7 nucleotides align to TRBD1. V dropped 1 base and J dropped 5; count of bases not matched to a gene: 16. Germline CDR1 is LGHNA and CDR2 is YSLEER. The CDR3 runs 18 residues. The CDR3 here is CASSQGVGGSRRLYGYTF. For the CDR3, the DNA is TGCGCCAGCAGCCAAGGTGTAGGGGGCTCCCGGAGGCTTTATGGCTACACCTTC.

The sample holds a few counts of this clonotype. V and J are TRBV6-6 and TRBJ2-4, with 7 bases that match TRBD2. The CDR3 contains 16 residues. Germline V lookup: CDR1 MNHNY, CDR2 SVGAGI (reference sequence). V was pared by 0 bases and J by 5 bases, with 7 bases of the junction left unmatched. The CDR3 nucleotides read TGTGCCAGCAGTTACTCCGAGCGGGGTGGCCAAAACATTCAGTACTTC. Protein sequence: CASSYSERGGQNIQYF.

This clonotype has just a few counts. J is TRBJ2-1 and V is TRBV20-1; 9 bases match TRBD2. Germline V gene data show CDR1 as DFQATT and CDR2 as SNEGSKA (reference sequence). CDR3 length equals 12 residues. The J segment lost 6 bases and the V segment lost 7 bases, leaving 4 bases of the junction unmatched. CDR3 region: CSVRTSVNEQFF. For the CDR3, the DNA is TGCAGTGTTAGGACTAGCGTCAATGAGCAGTTCTTC.

This clonotype turned up a few times. The V call is TRBV7-3, the J call TRBJ2-5, with 8 positions matching TRBD2. Unmatched junction bases numbered 10, after V lost 5 bases and J lost 5 bases. The CDR3 totals 15 residues. The germline CDR1 and CDR2 sequences are SGHTA and FQGTGA. CDR3 loop: CASSDRGRPGETQYF. Here the CDR3 DNA reads TGTGCCAGCAGCGACCGCGGGAGGCCGGGGGAGACCCAGTACTTC. The entire variable domain, with the rest obtained from reference TRBV7-3 and TRBJ2-5, is as follows: GAGVSQTPSNKVTEKGKYVELRCDPISGHTALYWYRQSLGQGPEFLIYFQGTGAADDSGLPNDRFFAVRPEGSVSTLKIQRTERGDSAVYLCASSDRGRPGETQYFGPGTRLLVL.

This clonotype came up a few times. The chain joins TRBV29-1 to TRBJ1-5; D perhaps matches TRBD1 (5 bases). Per the germline V gene, CDR1 is SQVTM and CDR2 is ANQGSEA. V dropped 7 bases and J dropped 1 base, with 11 bases sitting between them. This CDR3 spans 13 amino acids. CDR3 bases: TGCAGCGCGGGTGGGGGGAGCAATCAGCCCCAGCATTTT. Encoded protein: CSAGGGSNQPQHF.

The sample holds many counts of this clonotype. This chain connects TRBV7-2 to TRBJ2-7, with a weak D call TRBD1 (5 bases). The CDR3 is 14 residues long. V lost 4 bases to trimming and J lost 4 bases, with 14 bases between them. Germline CDR1 reads SGHTA; CDR2 reads FQGNSA. The CDR3 spells CASSSGLAQYEQYF. The CDR3, as DNA: TGTGCCAGCAGCTCAGGGTTGGCTCAGTACGAGCAGTACTTC.

This clonotype was observed many times. This sequence joins TRBV6-1 and TRBJ2-7; D is uncertain. The V and J ends lost 6 bases and 2 bases respectively, with 14 bases between them. Germline V gene sequence: CDR1 MNHNS, CDR2 SASEGT. This CDR3 has 14 amino acids. CDR3 loop: CASSPIGKPYEQYF. The CDR3 region has the DNA TGTGCCAGCAGCCCTATAGGGAAGCCCTACGAGCAGTACTTC.

The table lists this clonotype with many counts. V usage is TRBV28 and J usage is TRBJ1-5, with D possibly being TRBD1 (6 bases). This CDR3 comprises 12 residues. Germline V gene lookup returns CDR1 MDHEN and CDR2 SYDVKM. V lost 8 bases and J lost 5, with 10 bases in between. CDR3 region: CASGQSHQPQHF. The DNA for the CDR3 is TGTGCCAGCGGACAGTCACATCAGCCCCAGCATTTT.

The sample holds many counts of this clonotype. This sequence joins TRBV7-2 and TRBJ2-1; TRBD1 agrees at 7 bases. J gave up 10 bases and V 5 bases, and 14 bases lay outside the gene matches. The CDR3 contains 15 residues. The germline gives CDR1 SGHTA, CDR2 FQGNSA. The CDR3 DNA follows: TGTGCCAGCAGCCTCTCAACAGGGGTTCGAGTAGAGCAGTTCTTC. Amino acid sequence: CASSLSTGVRVEQFF.

Ten or more counts support this clonotype. This sequence joins TRBV12-3 or TRBV12-4 and TRBJ2-1, with 8 bases lining up with TRBD1. J was trimmed by 0 bases and V by 7 bases; bases with no gene match: 5. This CDR3 is 15 amino acids long. CDR3 loop: CASIRQGSSYNEQFF. CDR3 nucleotides: TGTGCCAGCATCCGACAGGGGAGCTCCTACAATGAGCAGTTCTTC.

The rearrangement joins TRBV5-1 to TRBJ2-3; 11 nucleotides match TRBD2. CDR3 length: 16 amino acids. CDR1 and CDR2 from the germline V gene are SGHRS and YFSETQ. The junction had 5 bases not matched to a gene; V was cut back by 3 bases and J by 2 bases. In DNA form, the CDR3 reads TGCGCCAGCAGCTCCTATAGCGGGGGGGTCACAGATACGCAGTATTTT. Translating it yields CASSSYSGGVTDTQYF. Drawing the rest from reference TRBV5-1 and TRBJ2-3, the complete variable domain is KAGVTQTPRYLIKTRGQQVTLSCSPISGHRSVSWYQQTPGQGLQFLFEYFSETQRNKGNFPGRFSGRQFSNSRSEMNVSTLELGDSALYLCASSSYSGGVTDTQYFGPGTRLTVL.

In this sample, this clonotype turned up a few times. The chain has TRBV19 and TRBJ2-2, with D tentatively TRBD1 (6 bases). Deletions cut 8 bases from V and 5 bases from J, with 15 bases between. Looked up from germline, CDR1 is LNHDA and CDR2 is SQIVND (reference sequence). This CDR3 has 14 amino acids. The CDR3 protein is CASSTGTLTGELFF. CDR3 in DNA: TGTGCCAGTTCCACAGGGACACTTACCGGGGAGCTGTTTTTT.

At least ten counts were recorded for this clonotype. The chain couples TRBV12-3 or TRBV12-4 to TRBJ1-4; no clear D gene. Trimming pared 6 bases from V and 7 bases from J, leaving 18 bases between. The CDR3 spans 15 residues. The CDR3 reads CASSSYPSGGEKLFF. The CDR3 bases are TGTGCCAGCAGCTCCTATCCCTCGGGAGGTGAAAAACTGTTTTTT.

The chain joins TRBV12-3 or TRBV12-4 to TRBJ1-2; 9 nucleotides match TRBD1. The CDR3 covers 15 residues. The trim removed 6 bases at V and 2 bases at J, leaving 7 bases unmatched. CDR3 amino acids: CASSRPGQGNYGYTF. CDR3 coding DNA: TGTGCCAGCAGCCGTCCTGGACAGGGGAACTATGGCTACACCTTC.

This clonotype was recorded at least ten times. The gene calls are TRBV7-8 and TRBJ2-3; D possibly uses TRBD1 or TRBD2 (5 bases each). The V gene lost 6 bases and the J gene lost 5 bases, with 24 bases spanning the gap. Germline CDR1 and CDR2: SGHVS and FQNEAQ. There are 17 residues in the CDR3. The CDR3 is CASSSIAGTGPGDTQYF. The CDR3 DNA follows: TGTGCCAGCAGTTCGATTGCCGGGACGGGCCCGGGAGATACGCAGTATTTT. Using reference TRBV7-8 and TRBJ2-3 for the parts outside the CDR3, the full variable domain is GAGVSQSPRYKVAKRGQDVALRCDPISGHVSLFWYQQALGQGPEFLTYFQNEAQLDKSGLPSDRFFAERPEGSVSTLKIQRTQQEDSAVYLCASSSIAGTGPGDTQYFGPGTRLTVL.

This clonotype was seen a few times. V is TRBV7-7 and J is TRBJ2-2; D gene ambiguous. Trimming shortened V by 6 bases and J by 5 bases, and 10 bases separated the two germline ends. Germline V gives CDR1 SSHAT, CDR2 FNYEAQ (reference sequence). The CDR3 spans 13 residues. This CDR3 reads CASSPGDTGELFF. The CDR3 DNA sequence: TGTGCCAGCAGTCCAGGAGATACCGGGGAGCTGTTTTTT.

The chain has TRBV19 and TRBJ1-2, with 7 bases aligning to TRBD1. The length of the CDR3 is 12 residues. From germline, CDR1 is LNHDA and CDR2 SQIVND (reference sequence). J lost 13 bases, V lost 5 bases, and 10 bases had no gene match. The CDR3 DNA sequence: TGTGCCAGTAGTCTGGACAGGATGCAGCCCACCTTC. Translation gives CASSLDRMQPTF.

This clonotype was observed many times. CDR3 bases: TGCGCCAGCAGCCGGCGGGAGGAGGAAAATGAGCAGTTCTTC. This translates into CASSRREEENEQFF. The chain is built from TRBV4-1 and TRBJ2-1; 8 nucleotides match TRBD2. V shed 4 bases, J shed 7 bases, and the junction held 6 bases outside the gene matches. Germline CDR1 and CDR2: MGHRA and YSYEKL. The CDR3 is 14 residues long.

The rearrangement uses TRBV6-6 and TRBJ2-7; D is perhaps TRBD2 (6 bases). Germline V CDR1 and CDR2: MNHNY, SVGAGI (reference sequence). The CDR3 contains 13 residues. Trimming removed 6 bases at V and 2 bases at J, with 11 bases between. The CDR3 bases are TGTGCCAGCAGGCAAGGGGAGGCCTACGAGCAGTACTTC. Translation gives CASRQGEAYEQYF.

This clonotype turned up a few times. V gene TRBV2 combines with J gene TRBJ2-2, with D possibly TRBD2 on 6 matching bases. V lost 7 bases, J lost 5 bases, and 20 bases lay in between. The CDR3 length is 16 residues. Germline CDR1 and CDR2: SNHLY and FYNNEI. The chain's CDR3 is CASKQAGQGGTGELFF. The CDR3 region has the DNA TGTGCCAGCAAACAAGCGGGTCAGGGCGGGACCGGGGAGCTGTTTTTT.

The V call is TRBV7-6, the J call TRBJ2-3; tentative D call: TRBD2 (6 bases). CDR1 is SGHVS, CDR2 FNYEAQ, per germline. V lost 8 bases and J lost 0, with 15 bases in between. CDR3 length: 15 residues. CDR3 sequence reads: CASLSGTFSTDTQYF. The CDR3 region has the DNA TGTGCCAGCCTTAGCGGAACCTTTAGCACAGATACGCAGTATTTT. Full variable domain (outside the CDR3, taken from reference TRBV7-6 and TRBJ2-3): GAGVSQSPRYKVTKRGQDVALRCDPISGHVSLYWYRQALGQGPEFLTYFNYEAQQDKSGLPNDRFSAERPEGSISTLTIQRTEQRDSAMYRCASLSGTFSTDTQYFGPGTRLTVL.

This clonotype was counted many times. This chain joins TRBV7-3 and TRBJ1-1; D remains unclear. The CDR3 spans 13 residues. Germline assignment: CDR1 SGHTA and CDR2 FQGTGA. Trimming pared 3 bases from V and 4 bases from J, leaving 9 bases between. The chain's CDR3 is CASSLGLSTEAFF. In DNA form, the CDR3 reads TGTGCCAGCAGCTTGGGTCTTAGCACTGAAGCTTTCTTT. Full variable domain (missing parts from reference TRBV7-3 and TRBJ1-1): GAGVSQTPSNKVTEKGKYVELRCDPISGHTALYWYRQSLGQGPEFLIYFQGTGAADDSGLPNDRFFAVRPEGSVSTLKIQRTERGDSAVYLCASSLGLSTEAFFGQGTRLTVV.

This clonotype was seen many times. The J gene is TRBJ1-1, the V gene TRBV7-8; D remains unclear. Per germline, CDR1 SGHVS and CDR2 FQNEAQ. The CDR3 is 13 amino acids. The V end lost 4 bases, the J end lost 4 bases, and 10 bases lay between the germline ends. CDR3 in amino acids: CASSSQSVTEAFF. CDR3 in DNA: TGTGCCAGCAGCTCACAAAGTGTCACTGAAGCTTTCTTT. The full variable domain, its missing parts supplied by reference TRBV7-8 and TRBJ1-1, is GAGVSQSPRYKVAKRGQDVALRCDPISGHVSLFWYQQALGQGPEFLTYFQNEAQLDKSGLPSDRFFAERPEGSVSTLKIQRTQQEDSAVYLCASSSQSVTEAFFGQGTRLTVV.

This clonotype was counted ten times or more. The chain links TRBV5-1 to TRBJ1-2; 7 nucleotides agree with TRBD1. This CDR3 contains 14 residues. The germline V gene encodes CDR1 SGHRS and CDR2 YFSETQ. Trimming at V came to 4 bases and at J to 2 bases, leaving 5 bases not matched to a gene. The CDR3 protein is CASSPGDSNYGYTF. The CDR3 bases are TGCGCCAGCAGCCCCGGGGACAGCAACTATGGCTACACCTTC.

This clonotype turned up a few times. This sequence joins TRBV28 and TRBJ2-3; D is ambiguous. The germline V and J ends were trimmed by 1 base and 5 bases, with 19 bases remaining between them. Germline V lookup: CDR1 MDHEN, CDR2 SYDVKM. CDR3 length equals 17 residues. CDR3 residues: CASSLSIATVSVDTQYF. CDR3 in DNA: TGTGCCAGCAGTTTATCAATCGCCACAGTGAGCGTAGATACGCAGTATTTT.